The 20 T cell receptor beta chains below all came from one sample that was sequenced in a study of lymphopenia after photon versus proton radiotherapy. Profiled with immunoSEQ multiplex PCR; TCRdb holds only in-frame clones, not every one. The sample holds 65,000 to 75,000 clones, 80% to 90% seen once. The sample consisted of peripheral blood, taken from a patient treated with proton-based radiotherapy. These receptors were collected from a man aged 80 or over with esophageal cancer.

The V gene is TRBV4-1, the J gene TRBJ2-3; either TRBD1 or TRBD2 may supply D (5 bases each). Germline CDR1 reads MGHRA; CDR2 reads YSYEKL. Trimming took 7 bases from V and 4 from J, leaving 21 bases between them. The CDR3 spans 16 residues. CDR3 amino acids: CASIPGPNLGADTQYF. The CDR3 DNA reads TGCGCCAGCATACCGGGACCAAACCTGGGTGCAGATACGCAGTATTTT.

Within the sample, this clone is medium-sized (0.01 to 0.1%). The CDR3 nucleotides are TGTGCCATCAGCCAGAACGGACAGGGGGCCGGAAACACCATATATTTT. This encodes CAISQNGQGAGNTIYF. This rearrangement joins TRBV10-3 to TRBJ1-3; TRBD1 matches at 11 bases. Unmatched junction bases numbered 8, after V lost 6 bases and J lost 4 bases. Per germline, CDR1 ENHRY and CDR2 SYGVKD. The CDR3 sequence is 16 residues long.

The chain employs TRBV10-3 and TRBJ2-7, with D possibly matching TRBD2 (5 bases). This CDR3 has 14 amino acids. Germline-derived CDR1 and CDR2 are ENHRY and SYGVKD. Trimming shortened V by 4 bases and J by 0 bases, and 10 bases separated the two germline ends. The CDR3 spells CAISAGLNSYEQYF. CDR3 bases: TGTGCCATCAGTGCCGGACTGAACTCCTACGAGCAGTACTTC.

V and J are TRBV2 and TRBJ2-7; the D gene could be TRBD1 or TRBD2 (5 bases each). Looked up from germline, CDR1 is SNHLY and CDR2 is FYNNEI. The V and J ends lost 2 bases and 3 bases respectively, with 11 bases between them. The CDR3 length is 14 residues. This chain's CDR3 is CASSELGTNYEQYF. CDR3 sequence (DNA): TGTGCCAGCAGTGAACTCGGGACGAACTACGAGCAGTACTTC.

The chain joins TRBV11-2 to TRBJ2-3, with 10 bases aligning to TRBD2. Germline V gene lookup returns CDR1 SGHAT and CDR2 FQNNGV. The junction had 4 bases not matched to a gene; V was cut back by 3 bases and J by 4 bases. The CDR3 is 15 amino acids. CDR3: CASSFSGTSADTQYF. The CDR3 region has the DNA TGTGCCAGCAGCTTCTCCGGGACTAGCGCAGATACGCAGTATTTT. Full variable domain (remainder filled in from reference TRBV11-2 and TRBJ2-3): EAGVAQSPRYKIIEKRQSVAFWCNPISGHATLYWYQQILGQGPKLLIQFQNNGVVDDSQLPKDRFSAERLKGVDSTLKIQPAKLEDSAVYLCASSFSGTSADTQYFGPGTRLTVL.

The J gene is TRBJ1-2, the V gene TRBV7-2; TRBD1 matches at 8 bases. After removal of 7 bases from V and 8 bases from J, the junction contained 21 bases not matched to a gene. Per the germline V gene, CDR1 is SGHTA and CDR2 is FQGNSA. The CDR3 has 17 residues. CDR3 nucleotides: TGTGCCAGCATCAAATCCTCGGCGGGACAGGCCTCGGGGGGCTACACCTTC. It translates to CASIKSSAGQASGGYTF.

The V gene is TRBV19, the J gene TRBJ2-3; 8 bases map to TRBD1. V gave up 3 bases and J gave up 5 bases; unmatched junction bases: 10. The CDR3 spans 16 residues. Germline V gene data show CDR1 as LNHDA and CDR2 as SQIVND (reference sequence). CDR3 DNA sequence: TGTGCCAGTAGTATCGGTGCAGGGGGCGCGGAAGATACGCAGTATTTT. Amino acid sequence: CASSIGAGGAEDTQYF.

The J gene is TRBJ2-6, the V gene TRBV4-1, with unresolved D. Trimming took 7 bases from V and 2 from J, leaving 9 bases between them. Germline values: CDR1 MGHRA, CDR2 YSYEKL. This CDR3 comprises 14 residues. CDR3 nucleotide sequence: TGCGCCAGCAATGACATTACTGGGGCCAACGTCCTGACTTTC. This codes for CASNDITGANVLTF.

In DNA, the CDR3 is TGCGCCAGCGGCCAACCGGGACAGAGCTATGGCTACACCTTC. Translated: CASGQPGQSYGYTF. V is TRBV5-1 and J is TRBJ1-2; 7 bases fit TRBD1. The V segment lost 7 bases and the J segment 4 bases; nucleotides outside the gene matches: 10. CDR1 and CDR2 from the germline V gene are SGHRS and YFSETQ. This CDR3 comprises 14 residues.

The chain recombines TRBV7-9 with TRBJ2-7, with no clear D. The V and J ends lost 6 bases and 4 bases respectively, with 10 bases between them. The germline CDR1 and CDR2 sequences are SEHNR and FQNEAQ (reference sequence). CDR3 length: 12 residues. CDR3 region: CASSSDTYEQYF. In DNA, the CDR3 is TGTGCCAGCAGTTCAGACACTTACGAGCAGTACTTC.

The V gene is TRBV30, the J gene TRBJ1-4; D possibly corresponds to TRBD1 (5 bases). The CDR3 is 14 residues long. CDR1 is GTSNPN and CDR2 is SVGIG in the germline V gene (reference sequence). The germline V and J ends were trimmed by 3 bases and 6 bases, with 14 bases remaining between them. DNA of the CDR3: TGTGCCTGGAGACCACTGGGGGGGGATGAAAAACTGTTTTTT. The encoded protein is CAWRPLGGDEKLFF.

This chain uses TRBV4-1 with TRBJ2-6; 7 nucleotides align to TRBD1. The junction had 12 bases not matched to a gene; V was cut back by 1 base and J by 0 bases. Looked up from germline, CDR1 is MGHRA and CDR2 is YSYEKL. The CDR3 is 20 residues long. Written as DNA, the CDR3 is TGCGCCAGCAGCCAAGCATTCCAAACAGGGGCCTACTCTGGGGCCAACGTCCTGACTTTC. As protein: CASSQAFQTGAYSGANVLTF.

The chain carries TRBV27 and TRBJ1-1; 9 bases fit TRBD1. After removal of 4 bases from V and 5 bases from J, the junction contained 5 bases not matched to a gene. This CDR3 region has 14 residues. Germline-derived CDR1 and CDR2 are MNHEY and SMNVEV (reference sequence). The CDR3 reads CASSSPGQGTEAFF. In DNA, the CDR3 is TGTGCCAGCAGTTCCCCGGGACAGGGAACTGAAGCTTTCTTT.

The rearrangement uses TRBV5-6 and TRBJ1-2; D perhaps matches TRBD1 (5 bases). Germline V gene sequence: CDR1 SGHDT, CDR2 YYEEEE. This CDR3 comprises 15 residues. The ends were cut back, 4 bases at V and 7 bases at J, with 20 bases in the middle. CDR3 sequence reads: CASSLDGREIAGYTF. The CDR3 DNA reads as TGTGCCAGCAGCCTGGACGGCAGGGAGATTGCTGGCTACACCTTC.

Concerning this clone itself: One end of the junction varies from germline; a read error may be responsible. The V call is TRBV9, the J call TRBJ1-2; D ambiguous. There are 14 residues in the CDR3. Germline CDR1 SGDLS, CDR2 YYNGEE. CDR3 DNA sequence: TGTGCCAGCAGCGTAGCAGACATGACCTATGACTACACCTTC. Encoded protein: CASSVADMTYDYTF.

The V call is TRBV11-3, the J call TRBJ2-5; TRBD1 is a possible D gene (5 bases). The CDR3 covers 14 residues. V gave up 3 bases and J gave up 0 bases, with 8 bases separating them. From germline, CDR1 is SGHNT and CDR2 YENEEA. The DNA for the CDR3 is TGTGCCAGCAGCTTGAGCAGGGACCAAGAGACCCAGTACTTC. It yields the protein CASSLSRDQETQYF.

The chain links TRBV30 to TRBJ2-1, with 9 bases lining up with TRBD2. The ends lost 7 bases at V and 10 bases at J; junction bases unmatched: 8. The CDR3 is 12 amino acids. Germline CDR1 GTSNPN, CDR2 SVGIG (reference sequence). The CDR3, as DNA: TGTGCCTCGAAGCTAGCGGGGCCAGAGCAGTTCTTC. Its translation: CASKLAGPEQFF.

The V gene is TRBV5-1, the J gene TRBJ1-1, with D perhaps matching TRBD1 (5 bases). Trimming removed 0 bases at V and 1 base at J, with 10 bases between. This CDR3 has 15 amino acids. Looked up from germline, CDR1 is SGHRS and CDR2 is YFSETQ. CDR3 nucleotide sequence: TGCGCCAGCAGCTTGGAGGGTCAGGGGAACACTGAAGCTTTCTTT. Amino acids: CASSLEGQGNTEAFF. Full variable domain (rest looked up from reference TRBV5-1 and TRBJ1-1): KAGVTQTPRYLIKTRGQQVTLSCSPISGHRSVSWYQQTPGQGLQFLFEYFSETQRNKGNFPGRFSGRQFSNSRSEMNVSTLELGDSALYLCASSLEGQGNTEAFFGQGTRLTVV.

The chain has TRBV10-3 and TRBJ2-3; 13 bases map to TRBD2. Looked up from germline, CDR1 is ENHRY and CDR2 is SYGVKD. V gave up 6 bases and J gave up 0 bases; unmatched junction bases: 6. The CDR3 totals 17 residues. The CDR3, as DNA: TGTGCCATCAGGACTAGCGGGGGGCCGCTTAGCACAGATACGCAGTATTTT. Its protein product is CAIRTSGGPLSTDTQYF.

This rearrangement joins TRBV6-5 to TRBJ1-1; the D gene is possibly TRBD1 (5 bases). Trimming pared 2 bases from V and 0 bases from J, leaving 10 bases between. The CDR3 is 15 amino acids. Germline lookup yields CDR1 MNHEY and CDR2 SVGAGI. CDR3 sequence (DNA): TGTGCCAGCAGTTACGGCGGGGGGATGAACACTGAAGCTTTCTTT. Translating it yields CASSYGGGMNTEAFF.